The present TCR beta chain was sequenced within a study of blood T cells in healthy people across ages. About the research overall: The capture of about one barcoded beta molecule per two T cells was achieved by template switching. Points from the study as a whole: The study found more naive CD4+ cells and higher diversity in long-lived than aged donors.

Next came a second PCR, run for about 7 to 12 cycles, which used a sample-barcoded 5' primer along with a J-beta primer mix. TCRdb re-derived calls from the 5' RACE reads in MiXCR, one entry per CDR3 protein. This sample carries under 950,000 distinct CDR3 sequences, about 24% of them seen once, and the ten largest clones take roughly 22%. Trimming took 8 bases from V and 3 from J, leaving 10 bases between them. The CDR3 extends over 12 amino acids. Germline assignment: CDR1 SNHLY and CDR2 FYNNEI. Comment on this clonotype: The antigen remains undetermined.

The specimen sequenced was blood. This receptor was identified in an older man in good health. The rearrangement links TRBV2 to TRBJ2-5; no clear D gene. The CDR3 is CASGRVEETQYF. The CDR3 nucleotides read TGTGCCAGCGGACGGGTCGAAGAGACCCAGTACTTC.